This passage covers 8 T cell receptor beta chains from one sample sequenced in a study of Graves' ophthalmopathy and Graves' hyperthyroidism. Amplification targeted the TCR beta CDR3 regions, with RNA transcripts as the source material. HTBI-primed RT-PCR formed the first round, and a multiplex PCR formed the second. TCRdb redid the calling of the multiplex PCR reads with MiXCR, one entry per CDR3 protein. This sample has about 240,000 distinct CDR3 sequences; around 42% occur once, and the top ten carry less than 50%. The sample consisted of peripheral blood. The receptor set was obtained from an adult man with Graves' ophthalmopathy.

The V gene is TRBV7-3, the J gene TRBJ1-5; D possibly corresponds to TRBD1 (5 bases). CDR1 and CDR2 from the germline V gene are SGHTA and FQGTGA. Deletions cut 3 bases from V and 1 base from J, with 13 bases between. The CDR3 has 16 amino acids. Written as DNA, the CDR3 is TGTGCCAGCAGCTTCCCAGGGCAGCCCAGCAATCAGCCCCAGCATTTT. Translating it yields CASSFPGQPSNQPQHF.

The chain links TRBV11-3 to TRBJ2-3; a weak D match, TRBD1 (6 bases). V dropped 5 bases and J dropped 6 bases, with 12 bases sitting between them. This CDR3 has 13 amino acids. CDR1 SGHNT and CDR2 YENEEA come from the germline V gene. For the CDR3, the DNA is TGTGCCAGCAGCGGGGGCGGAATGGATACGCAGTATTTT. It specifies CASSGGGMDTQYF.

A single count supports this clonotype. The V gene is TRBV7-2, the J gene TRBJ2-7; D ambiguous. Germline CDR1 is SGHTA and CDR2 is FQGNSA. Trimming took off 1 base at V and 2 bases at J, with 9 bases between the two ends. CDR3 length: 14 residues. DNA of the CDR3: TGTGCCAGCAGCTTAGTACAGTTTCCCTACGAGCAGTACTTC. Residues: CASSLVQFPYEQYF.

The genes are TRBV7-2 and TRBJ2-2; TRBD2 matches 8 bases. Germline V gives CDR1 SGHTA, CDR2 FQGNSA. V trimming: 5 bases; J trimming: 4 bases; junction bases outside the gene matches: 6. The CDR3 length is 15 residues. The CDR3, as DNA: TGTGCCAGCAGCCCACTTAGCGGGGTCACCGGGGAGCTGTTTTTT. This translates into CASSPLSGVTGELFF.

V gene TRBV11-3 combines with J gene TRBJ1-1; D is possibly TRBD1 (6 bases). Germline V gene data show CDR1 as SGHNT and CDR2 as YENEEA. With 0 bases removed from V and 6 bases from J, the gap between germline ends came to 11 bases. The CDR3 has 14 residues. CDR3 amino acids: CASSLDTGRPEAFF. The CDR3 DNA reads as TGTGCCAGCAGCTTAGACACAGGGCGACCTGAAGCTTTCTTT.

The chain joins TRBV24-1 to TRBJ2-5; no definite D call. The CDR3 is made up of 11 amino acids. CDR1 and CDR2 (germline): KGHDR, SFDVKD. V was pared by 6 bases and J by 5 bases, with 6 bases between. The CDR3 region is CATSLRETQYF. Here the CDR3 DNA reads TGTGCCACCAGTCTTCGGGAGACCCAGTACTTC.

This clonotype came up a few times. The chain is built from TRBV29-1 and TRBJ2-7; TRBD2 aligns across 9 bases. There are 14 residues in the CDR3. Per the germline V gene, CDR1 is SQVTM and CDR2 is ANQGSEA. V gave up 2 bases and J gave up 7 bases; unmatched junction bases: 9. For the CDR3, the DNA is TGCAGCGTTGAAATAGCTAGCGGGAACACAGAGCAGTACTTC. Encoded protein: CSVEIASGNTEQYF.

Here the CDR3 DNA reads TGTGCCAGCAGTGAGCCTCCCTATGAGGAGACCCAGTACTTC. It codes for CASSEPPYEETQYF. V and J are TRBV7-9 and TRBJ2-5; D not certain. V gave up 6 bases and J gave up 5 bases, with 16 bases separating them. Germline values: CDR1 SEHNR, CDR2 FQNEAQ (reference sequence). This CDR3 comprises 14 residues.